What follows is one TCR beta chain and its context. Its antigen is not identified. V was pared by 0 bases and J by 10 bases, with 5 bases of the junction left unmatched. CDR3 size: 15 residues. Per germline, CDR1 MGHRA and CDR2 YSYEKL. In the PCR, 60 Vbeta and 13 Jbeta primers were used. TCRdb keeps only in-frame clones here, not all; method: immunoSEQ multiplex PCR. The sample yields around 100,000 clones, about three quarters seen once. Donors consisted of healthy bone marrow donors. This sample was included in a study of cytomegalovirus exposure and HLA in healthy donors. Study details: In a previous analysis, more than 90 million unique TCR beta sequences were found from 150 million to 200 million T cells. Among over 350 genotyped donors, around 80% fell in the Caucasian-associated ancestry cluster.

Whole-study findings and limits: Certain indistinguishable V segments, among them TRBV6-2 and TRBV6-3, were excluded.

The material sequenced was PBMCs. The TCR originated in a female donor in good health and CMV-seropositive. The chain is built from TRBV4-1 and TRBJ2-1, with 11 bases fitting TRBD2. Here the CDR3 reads CASSQEGASGREQFF. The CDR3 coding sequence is TGCGCCAGCAGCCAAGAAGGGGCTAGCGGGAGGGAGCAGTTCTTC.